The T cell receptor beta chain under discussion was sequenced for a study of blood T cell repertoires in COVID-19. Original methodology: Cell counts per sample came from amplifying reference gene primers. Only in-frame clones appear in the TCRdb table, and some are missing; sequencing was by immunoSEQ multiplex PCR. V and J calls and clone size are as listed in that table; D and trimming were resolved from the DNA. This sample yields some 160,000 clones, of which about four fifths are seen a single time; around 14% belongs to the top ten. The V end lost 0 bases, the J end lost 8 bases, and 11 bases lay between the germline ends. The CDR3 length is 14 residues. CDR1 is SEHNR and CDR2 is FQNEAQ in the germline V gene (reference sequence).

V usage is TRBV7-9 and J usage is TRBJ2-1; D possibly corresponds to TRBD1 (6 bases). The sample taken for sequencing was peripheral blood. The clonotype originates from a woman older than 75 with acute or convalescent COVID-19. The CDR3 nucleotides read TGTGCCAGCAGCTTAGCGGTAGGGGGACATGAGCAGTTCTTC. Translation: CASSLAVGGHEQFF.